This T cell receptor beta chain was retrieved from a study of blood T cell repertoires in COVID-19. As for the study in general: Material from acute and convalescent COVID-19 was sourced from the United States, Italy and Spain.

Participants spanned ages about 18 to 100 years and resided in about two dozen US areas. Cohort allocation depended upon clinical history that participants reported. Note on this clone: Other nucleotide sequences in the sample specify the same CDR3.

Some clones are missing from TCRdb's copy, which holds only in-frame ones; the method was immunoSEQ multiplex PCR. This table holds approximately 210,000 clones, around 88% found once. Sequenced material: PBMCs or T cells enriched from blood (not recorded which). This clonotype originated in a woman between 45 and 60 years old with acute COVID-19.

The CDR3 reads CSVSGLAGTDTQYF. The DNA for the CDR3 is TGCAGCGTAAGCGGACTAGCGGGCACAGATACGCAGTATTTT. V gene TRBV29-1 combines with J gene TRBJ2-3, with TRBD2 matching 10 bases. The CDR3 has 14 residues. The germline gives CDR1 SQVTM, CDR2 ANQGSEA. With V trimmed by 6 bases and J by 1 base, 4 bases remained unmatched.